A selection of T cell receptor beta chains follows, all from one sample in a study of CD8+ T cells in alopecia areata. Here immunoSEQ multiplex PCR was the method, and the copy in TCRdb shows in-frame clones only, minus some. The table has more than 150,000 clones, around three fifths seen once; the top ten hold roughly 12%. This sample comprised CD8+ T cells sorted from blood, obtained at week 24, from a patient treated with tofacitinib. These receptors originate from a human donor with alopecia areata. The CDR3 runs from the conserved cysteine through the conserved F or W. The D gene is left open where the match is weak. Expanded clones get a size class; other rows say once, few or many, or leave the size out.

cdr3_nt,cdr3_aa,v_call,j_call,clone_size,d_call
TGCGCCAGCAGCCAATCTGGGGTAACCGGGGAGCTGTTTTTT,CASSQSGVTGELFF,TRBV4-1,TRBJ2-2,NA,NA
TGCGCCAGCAACTTACGGGGGCCCTCCTACGAGCAGTACTTC,CASNLRGPSYEQYF,TRBV5-1,TRBJ2-7,few,NA
TGTGCCAGCAGCTCGGTAGCAGACAGGGGTGAGACCCAGTACTTC,CASSSVADRGETQYF,TRBV13,TRBJ2-5,few,TRBD1
TGTGCCAGCAGTGAGTGGGCCCACAGCCAGCAGCCCCAGCATTTT,CASSEWAHSQQPQHF,TRBV6-1,TRBJ1-5,NA,NA
TGTGCCAGCAGTATAACAGGGGGCATAAACTATGGCTACACCTTC,CASSITGGINYGYTF,TRBV27,TRBJ1-2,NA,TRBD1
TGCGCCAGCAGCCCCGGGACAGAAATTTCTTACGAGCAGTACTTC,CASSPGTEISYEQYF,TRBV4-1,TRBJ2-7,NA,TRBD1
TGTGCCAGCAGTTACTCTGACAGGGGGAACACTGAAGCTTTCTTT,CASSYSDRGNTEAFF,TRBV6-5,TRBJ1-1,NA,TRBD1
TGTGCCATCGGGGAGAACACTGAAGCTTTCTTT,CAIGENTEAFF,TRBV10-3,TRBJ1-1,many,NA
TGTGCCGGGGGGGAGGGGGCGAGCTCCTACAATGAGCAGTTCTTC,CAGGEGASSYNEQFF,TRBV30,TRBJ2-1,NA,NA
TGTGCCAGCAGCTTAGTCCCGGGGGTGAACTATGGCTACACCTTC,CASSLVPGVNYGYTF,TRBV7-9,TRBJ1-2,NA,NA
TGCGCCAGCAGCCATACTACTTCTTCCTACGAGCAGTACTTC,CASSHTTSSYEQYF,TRBV4-1,TRBJ2-7,NA,NA